This T cell receptor (beta chain) was sequenced in a study of T cells in Graves' hyperthyroidism and ophthalmopathy. Study-wide context: Peripheral blood sampling occurred at initial diagnosis, before any treatment.

The CDR3 regions of TCR beta were amplified from RNA transcripts. The HTBI primer set drove a first-round RT-PCR of the TCR CDR3. TCRdb fed the multiplex PCR reads into MiXCR, producing one record per CDR3 protein. Here the sample spans almost 250,000 distinct CDR3 sequences, almost 25% being singletons. Germline-derived CDR1 and CDR2 are SGHVS and FQNEAQ. CDR3 length: 15 residues. V shed 5 bases and J 5 bases; nucleotides not matched to a gene: 12. This clonotype was seen at least ten times. Its antigen is as yet unknown. Uncontrolled infection, other autoimmune disease, pregnancy or lactation led to exclusion. Study conclusions and caveats: Among clonotypes expanded in thyroid above 0.001, most were also found in blood. Progression to ophthalmopathy was predicted a median of 6.5 months early.

The source is a woman aged 40 to 55 with Graves' ophthalmopathy. The sequenced material came from blood. This chain joins TRBV7-8 and TRBJ2-7, with 7 bases matching TRBD1. The CDR3 nucleotides read TGTGCCAGCAGCCTAACACCCGACAGGGCCCACGAGCAGTACTTC. Residues: CASSLTPDRAHEQYF.